This T cell receptor (beta chain) was profiled in a study of T-cell memory formation after mild COVID-19. Whole-study findings and limits: CM and EM subsets held most contracting CD4+ clones; EMRA held CD8+ ones.

MiXCR was run by TCRdb on the 5' RACE reads, yielding one entry per CDR3 protein. This table has roughly 300,000 distinct CDR3 sequences, roughly 8.2% appearing once. The trim removed 1 base at V and 4 bases at J, leaving 1 base unmatched. The CDR3 sequence is 14 residues long. Germline CDR1 LNHNV, CDR2 YYDKDF (reference sequence). This clonotype turned up a few times. As yet, its antigen is unknown. This receptor was identified in a man between 18 and 29 years old who had mild COVID-19 (a few samples of this study predate the infection). Cell type and time point are not known. The chain employs TRBV15 and TRBJ2-3, with 8 bases fitting TRBD1. The sequenced material came from PBMCs or a T cell subset sorted from them (not recorded which). CDR3: CATSRAGGADTQYF. The CDR3, as DNA: TGTGCCACCAGCAGAGCAGGGGGCGCAGATACGCAGTATTTT.